The 30 T cell receptor beta chains below all came from one sample that was sequenced in a study of T-cell memory formation after mild COVID-19 (TCRdb year 2021). Library prep was done by 5' RACE. These reads were obtained on an Illumina NovaSeq 6000. TCRdb reprocessed the public reads (quality trimming at Q25 with fastp, clone calling with MiXCR) and kept in-frame beta chains. Rows matching on CDR3 protein sequence are summarized as one entry with the most common DNA and genes. This sample is represented by some 330,000 distinct CDR3 sequences; more than 20% of them were singletons. Jointly, the top ten make up 12% of the sample. The material sequenced was PBMCs or a T cell subset sorted from them (not recorded which). These receptors were obtained from an adult woman who had mild COVID-19 (a few samples of this study predate the infection). The sample titles of this study are shuffled in the database, so cell type and time point are left out; the donor was told from shared clones.

The rearrangement links TRBV7-2 to TRBJ2-5; TRBD2 matches at 12 bases. The CDR3 has 16 amino acids. Looked up from germline, CDR1 is SGHTA and CDR2 is FQGNSA. J was trimmed by 6 bases and V by 5 bases; bases with no gene match: 10. CDR3 nucleotides: TGTGCCAGCAGCCCCCAGTCGACTAGCGGGAGTCAGACCCAGTACTTC. This gives the protein CASSPQSTSGSQTQYF. The full variable domain, rest sourced from reference TRBV7-2 and TRBJ2-5, is GAGVSQSPSNKVTEKGKDVELRCDPISGHTALYWYRQSLGQGLEFLIYFQGNSAPDKSGLPSDRFSAERTGGSVSTLTIQRTQQEDSAVYLCASSPQSTSGSQTQYFGPGTRLLVL.

V is TRBV9 and J is TRBJ2-5; D is uncertain. V shed 0 bases and J shed 5 bases, with 11 bases lying between them. Germline V CDR1 and CDR2: SGDLS, YYNGEE. The CDR3 covers 14 residues. The CDR3 is CASSVDGARETQYF. The DNA for the CDR3 is TGTGCCAGCAGCGTAGACGGAGCACGGGAGACCCAGTACTTC.

The chain joins TRBV12-3 or TRBV12-4 to TRBJ1-1; D is undetermined. The CDR3 is made up of 13 amino acids. V lost 8 bases, J lost 4 bases, and 14 bases lay in between. Here the CDR3 reads CASHELRVTEAFF. The CDR3 DNA sequence: TGTGCCAGCCACGAACTAAGGGTCACTGAAGCTTTCTTT.

This clonotype has a handful of counts. This chain links TRBV7-9 with TRBJ2-2; no clear D. Trimming pared 8 bases from V and 2 bases from J, leaving 6 bases between. CDR1 and CDR2 from the germline V gene are SEHNR and FQNEAQ (reference sequence). The CDR3 consists of 12 residues. CDR3 region: CASWINTGELFF. CDR3 nucleotide sequence: TGTGCCAGCTGGATAAACACCGGGGAGCTGTTTTTT.

This clonotype was seen more than once but under ten times. The CDR3 sequence is CASSDRTESQPQHF. CDR3 DNA: TGTGCCAGCAGTGATCGGACAGAGAGTCAGCCCCAGCATTTT. The chain carries TRBV2 and TRBJ1-5; D might be TRBD1 (6 bases). Germline V lookup: CDR1 SNHLY, CDR2 FYNNEI. With 3 bases removed from V and 6 bases from J, the gap between germline ends came to 12 bases. This CDR3 is 14 amino acids long.

The chain is built from TRBV29-1 and TRBJ2-7; a weak D match, TRBD2 (6 bases). CDR1 SQVTM and CDR2 ANQGSEA come from the germline V gene. This CDR3 comprises 12 residues. The germline V and J ends were trimmed by 3 bases and 2 bases, with 8 bases remaining between them. The CDR3: CSVESGPYEQYF. The CDR3 DNA reads as TGCAGCGTTGAGAGCGGGCCCTACGAGCAGTACTTC.

J is TRBJ2-2 and V is TRBV6-1; 8 bases fit TRBD2. J lost 3 bases, V lost 6 bases, and 9 bases had no gene match. The CDR3 loop spans 16 amino acids. CDR1 is MNHNS and CDR2 is SASEGT in the germline V gene. The CDR3 reads CASRYPGLGDTGELFF. CDR3 DNA sequence: TGTGCCAGCAGATATCCGGGACTAGGGGACACCGGGGAGCTGTTTTTT.

This clonotype showed up just a few times. The chain links TRBV29-1 to TRBJ2-1; 7 bases map to TRBD2. V was pared by 4 bases and J by 8 bases, with 5 bases of the junction left unmatched. This CDR3 comprises 12 residues. From germline, CDR1 is SQVTM and CDR2 ANQGSEA. CDR3 region: CSVVHRGDEQFF. The DNA for the CDR3 is TGCAGCGTTGTTCACCGGGGGGATGAGCAGTTCTTC.

This clonotype was counted a few times. The chain carries TRBV5-1 and TRBJ2-7; the D gene is possibly TRBD1 (5 bases). The CDR3 extends over 13 amino acids. Trimming stripped 6 bases from V and 2 bases from J, with 12 bases between. Per germline, CDR1 SGHRS and CDR2 YFSETQ. Here the CDR3 reads CASNKDTAYEQYF. CDR3 DNA: TGCGCCAGCAACAAGGACACAGCCTACGAGCAGTACTTC.

This clonotype has only a few counts. This chain uses TRBV9 with TRBJ2-2; D ambiguous. Germline-derived CDR1 and CDR2 are SGDLS and YYNGEE. This CDR3 comprises 14 residues. Trimming left V 4 bases short and J 2 bases short, with 9 bases between. The CDR3 region is CASSMYSNTGELFF. CDR3 coding DNA: TGTGCCAGCAGCATGTACAGTAACACCGGGGAGCTGTTTTTT.

This clonotype has more than one count but fewer than ten. V and J are TRBV20-1 and TRBJ2-1, with TRBD1 identical over 8 bases. CDR3 length: 15 amino acids. CDR1 and CDR2 from the germline V gene are DFQATT and SNEGSKA (reference sequence). V shed 4 bases, J shed 4 bases, and the junction held 9 bases outside the gene matches. For the CDR3, the DNA is TGCAGTGCTATCCCTGGAGACAGGGGTTACAATGAGCAGTTCTTC. Its protein product is CSAIPGDRGYNEQFF.

The chain combines TRBV2 with TRBJ2-7; 7 nucleotides line up with TRBD1. V shed 6 bases, J shed 4 bases, and the junction held 12 bases outside the gene matches. The CDR3 is 15 amino acids. The germline gives CDR1 SNHLY, CDR2 FYNNEI. The CDR3: CASRHTGTDLYEQYF. The CDR3, as DNA: TGTGCCAGCAGACATACCGGGACAGACTTATACGAGCAGTACTTC.

This clonotype has more than one count but fewer than ten. Here the CDR3 reads CASSSSGTSGTTPLYEQYF. The CDR3 bases are TGTGCCAGCAGCTCGTCCGGGACTAGCGGGACCACCCCCCTCTACGAGCAGTACTTC. This chain joins TRBV7-4 and TRBJ2-7; TRBD2 aligns across 13 bases. Germline CDR1 SGHVT, CDR2 SQSDAQ. V gave up 4 bases and J gave up 3 bases; unmatched junction bases: 15. The CDR3 consists of 19 residues.

This chain connects TRBV29-1 to TRBJ2-1; D possibly uses TRBD1 or TRBD2 (5 bases each). The CDR3 runs 14 residues. The germline V gene has CDR1 SQVTM and CDR2 ANQGSEA. V lost 4 bases, J lost 1 base, and 11 bases lay in between. CDR3 sequence: CSVVRGPSYNEQFF. The CDR3 DNA sequence: TGCAGCGTTGTGAGGGGTCCTTCCTACAATGAGCAGTTCTTC.

This clonotype was seen more than once but under ten times. The rearrangement uses TRBV12-3 or TRBV12-4 and TRBJ2-1, with a possible D match to TRBD2 (5 bases). Trimming took off 10 bases at V and 4 bases at J, with 14 bases between the two ends. The CDR3 contains 13 residues. CDR3 coding DNA: TGTGCCACCACGGGGTCGTCTTACAATGAGCAGTTCTTC. Translated, it gives CATTGSSYNEQFF.

In this sample, this clonotype turned up a few times. This rearrangement joins TRBV15 to TRBJ1-2; D ambiguous. CDR3 size: 14 residues. Germline CDR1 and CDR2: LNHNV and YYDKDF (reference sequence). With 1 base removed from V and 4 bases from J, the gap between germline ends came to 10 bases. In DNA form, the CDR3 reads TGTGCCACCAGCAGAGCGGGAATGGGCTATGGCTACACCTTC. It specifies CATSRAGMGYGYTF.

CDR3: CASSPVDSPYEQYF. In DNA, the CDR3 is TGTGCCAGCAGCCCAGTGGATTCCCCCTACGAGCAGTACTTC. The rearrangement links TRBV9 to TRBJ2-7, with D unclear. CDR1 SGDLS and CDR2 YYNGEE come from the germline V gene. This CDR3 has 14 residues. Trimming pared 4 bases from V and 2 bases from J, leaving 13 bases between. Full variable domain (remainder filled in from reference TRBV9 and TRBJ2-7): DSGVTQTPKHLITATGQRVTLRCSPRSGDLSVYWYQQSLDQGLQFLIQYYNGEERAKGNILERFSAQQFPDLHSELNLSSLELGDSALYFCASSPVDSPYEQYFGPGTRLTVT.

The CDR3 nucleotides read TGTGCCAGTAGTATCGGACAGGGGAATTCACCCCTCCACTTT. Its protein is CASSIGQGNSPLHF. The chain uses TRBV19 and TRBJ1-6; the match to TRBD1 covers 9 bases. Germline V gene sequence: CDR1 LNHDA, CDR2 SQIVND (reference sequence). J was trimmed by 7 bases and V by 3 bases; bases with no gene match: 1. The CDR3 is 14 amino acids.

The chain joins TRBV5-1 to TRBJ2-7, with TRBD2 identical over 12 bases. Germline lookup yields CDR1 SGHRS and CDR2 YFSETQ. The CDR3 is made up of 15 amino acids. Trimming at V came to 2 bases and at J to 5 bases, leaving 5 bases not matched to a gene. The CDR3 DNA follows: TGCGCCAGCAGCTTTACTAGCGGGGGGAACAACGAGCAGTACTTC. This sequence encodes CASSFTSGGNNEQYF.

The chain recombines TRBV12-3 or TRBV12-4 with TRBJ2-1, with 9 bases lining up with TRBD1. V dropped 1 base and J dropped 15; count of bases not matched to a gene: 13. CDR3 size: 15 residues. CDR3 sequence reads: CASSLGTGDLAPGFF. DNA of the CDR3: TGTGCCAGCAGTTTAGGGACAGGGGATTTGGCGCCCGGGTTCTTC.

The table lists this clonotype with many counts. The chain is built from TRBV10-3 and TRBJ2-7, with 7 positions matching TRBD1. Losses at the gene ends were 4 bases for V and 2 bases for J; bases not matched to a gene: 11. This CDR3 region has 16 residues. The germline gives CDR1 ENHRY, CDR2 SYGVKD. The CDR3 is CAISGGRQGFTYEQYF. In DNA, the CDR3 is TGTGCCATCAGTGGGGGAAGACAGGGATTCACCTACGAGCAGTACTTC.

This clonotype was seen a few times. The chain combines TRBV7-9 with TRBJ2-4; D might be TRBD1 (6 bases). V gave up 7 bases and J gave up 0 bases, with 10 bases separating them. From germline, CDR1 is SEHNR and CDR2 FQNEAQ (reference sequence). This CDR3 has 14 amino acids. The CDR3 here is CASTGDLAKNIQYF. CDR3 sequence (DNA): TGTGCCAGCACAGGGGACCTAGCCAAAAACATTCAGTACTTC.

V usage is TRBV5-1 and J usage is TRBJ2-7; 7 positions match TRBD2. V lost 0 bases, J lost 1 base, and 4 bases stayed unmatched. CDR3 size: 15 residues. CDR1 and CDR2 (germline): SGHRS, YFSETQ. CDR3 sequence (DNA): TGCGCCAGCAGCTTGGTGGCTAGCGGTTCCTACGAGCAGTACTTC. Its translation: CASSLVASGSYEQYF.

The rearrangement uses TRBV7-9 and TRBJ2-1; 7 bases are a match to TRBD2. This CDR3 comprises 14 residues. J lost 7 bases, V lost 0 bases, and 3 bases had no gene match. Germline assignment: CDR1 SEHNR and CDR2 FQNEAQ (reference sequence). CDR3 DNA: TGTGCCAGCAGCTTAGCACTTAGCGGGAATGAGCAGTTCTTC. Translating gives CASSLALSGNEQFF. The full variable domain, in which reference TRBV7-9 and TRBJ2-1 provide the parts outside the CDR3, is DTGVSQNPRHKITKRGQNVTFRCDPISEHNRLYWYRQTLGQGPEFLTYFQNEAQLEKSRLLSDRFSAERPKGSFSTLEIQRTEQGDSAMYLCASSLALSGNEQFFGPGTRLTVL.

This chain uses TRBV29-1 with TRBJ2-7; 8 bases line up with TRBD1. This CDR3 spans 14 amino acids. The V segment lost 1 base and the J segment 1 base; nucleotides outside the gene matches: 3. Looked up from germline, CDR1 is SQVTM and CDR2 is ANQGSEA. DNA for the CDR3: TGCAGCGTTGAAGGGCAGGGGGCTTCCTACGAGCAGTACTTC. It encodes CSVEGQGASYEQYF.

This clonotype has a count of ten or more. The chain has TRBV20-1 and TRBJ2-4; D is undetermined. This CDR3 has 13 residues. Germline values: CDR1 DFQATT, CDR2 SNEGSKA (reference sequence). V was clipped by 6 bases and J by 0 bases, with 9 bases between them. The CDR3 nucleotides read TGCAGTGCCCCAGCGACAGCCAAAAACATTCAGTACTTC. It yields the protein CSAPATAKNIQYF.

This clonotype was counted only a few times. The rearrangement uses TRBV7-6 and TRBJ2-5; 8 bases are a match to TRBD1. The CDR3 runs to 14 residues. Losses at the gene ends were 5 bases for V and 2 bases for J; bases not matched to a gene: 4. Germline values: CDR1 SGHVS, CDR2 FNYEAQ. The CDR3 coding sequence is TGTGCCAGCAGCATTGGACAGGGTCAAGAGACCCAGTACTTC. It codes for CASSIGQGQETQYF.

The rearrangement joins TRBV7-6 to TRBJ2-3; D is undetermined. The CDR3 is 13 residues long. Germline CDR1 reads SGHVS; CDR2 reads FNYEAQ. Trimming removed 2 bases from V and 6 bases from J, with 9 bases in between. The CDR3 spells CASSLLTKDTQYF. Here the CDR3 DNA reads TGTGCCAGCAGCTTACTTACTAAGGATACGCAGTATTTT. The variable domain in full, completed from reference TRBV7-6 and TRBJ2-3, reads GAGVSQSPRYKVTKRGQDVALRCDPISGHVSLYWYRQALGQGPEFLTYFNYEAQQDKSGLPNDRFSAERPEGSISTLTIQRTEQRDSAMYRCASSLLTKDTQYFGPGTRLTVL.

The gene calls are TRBV29-1 and TRBJ1-2; D not certain. Per germline, CDR1 SQVTM and CDR2 ANQGSEA. CDR3 size: 8 residues. The CDR3 protein is CKSEGYTF. CDR3 DNA: TGCAAGTCAGAGGGCTACACCTTC.

This clonotype was detected only a few times. CDR3 sequence reads: CASSPPGLRNTEAFF. CDR3 sequence (DNA): TGTGCCAGCAGCCCCCCGGGTTTAAGGAACACTGAAGCTTTCTTT. This chain uses TRBV7-2 with TRBJ1-1; no clear D gene. The CDR3 is 15 residues long. V lost 5 bases to trimming and J lost 1 base, with 14 bases between them. CDR1 and CDR2 (germline): SGHTA, FQGNSA.